This entry lists 10 T cell receptor beta chains sequenced from one sample in a study of CXCR3-negative and CXCR3-positive naive CD8 T cells. Study-level points and caveats: Hydrophobicity was higher for TRB CDR3s found in CXCR3-positive naive cells than in CXCR3-negative naive cells.

These receptors are not linked to any known antigen. The libraries of TRB cDNA were prepared using 5' RACE with UMI labels. With the 5' RACE reads reprocessed, TCRdb shows one record per CDR3 protein and no DNA. The specimen's table records about 89,000 distinct CDR3 sequences. The sample was naive CXCR3+ CD8+ T cells from blood. Subset described: CD45RO-CCR7+CD27+CD95- naive CD8+ T cells expressing CXCR3 (TNR3+). The receptors were gathered from a human donor in good health. Some clones in this sample may be carry-over from other donors' samples.

V and J are TRBV13 and TRBJ2-7. CDR3 length: 14 amino acids. CDR1 is PRHDT and CDR2 is FYEKMQ in the germline V gene (reference sequence). The CDR3 reads CASSLGGRADEQYF.

The chain recombines TRBV7-6 with TRBJ1-1; there is no DNA to check the TCRdb D call of TRBD1. CDR3 length: 14 amino acids. CDR1 is SGHVS and CDR2 is FNYEAQ in the germline V gene. The CDR3 sequence: CASSKGQGGEVAFF.

V is TRBV7-9 and J is TRBJ2-7. This CDR3 is 14 amino acids long. Germline CDR1 reads SEHNR; CDR2 reads FQNEAQ (reference sequence). This CDR3 is CASSYSGRAYEQYF.

The rearrangement joins TRBV15 to TRBJ2-1. This CDR3 region has 15 residues. Looked up from germline, CDR1 is LNHNV and CDR2 is YYDKDF (reference sequence). This chain's CDR3 is CATSRKQSSDNEQFF.

This rearrangement joins TRBV2 to TRBJ2-5; TCRdb gives TRBD2 as the D gene, but with no DNA this cannot be confirmed. This CDR3 is built from 12 residues. The germline V gene has CDR1 SNHLY and CDR2 FYNNEI. The chain's CDR3 is CASSVGGETQYF.

The chain joins TRBV4-1 to TRBJ2-1; no DNA is available, so the TRBD2 call from TCRdb remains unchecked. This CDR3 contains 16 residues. Germline V gene data show CDR1 as MGHRA and CDR2 as YSYEKL. CDR3 sequence reads: CASSDEGTRLFNEQFF.

The chain joins TRBV7-9 to TRBJ2-3; TCRdb picks TRBD2, but there is no DNA to check that call. This CDR3 contains 15 residues. Germline V CDR1 and CDR2: SEHNR, FQNEAQ (reference sequence). CDR3 loop: CASSSIAGPTDTQYF.

The chain recombines TRBV7-6 with TRBJ2-7; TCRdb gives TRBD1 as the D gene, but with no DNA this cannot be confirmed. The CDR3 has 14 amino acids. The V gene's germline CDR1 is SGHVS and CDR2 FNYEAQ. The CDR3 here is CASSSQGSGYEQYF.

This sequence joins TRBV7-8 and TRBJ2-1; the TRBD2 assignment by TCRdb is unverifiable without DNA. The CDR3 covers 22 residues. Germline CDR1 is SGHVS and CDR2 is FQNEAQ. The CDR3 loop is CASSLDSSDELAGDSSYNEQFF. The variable domain in full, completed from reference TRBV7-8 and TRBJ2-1, reads GAGVSQSPRYKVAKRGQDVALRCDPISGHVSLFWYQQALGQGPEFLTYFQNEAQLDKSGLPSDRFFAERPEGSVSTLKIQRTQQEDSAVYLCASSLDSSDELAGDSSYNEQFFGPGTRLTVL.

CDR3 loop: CASSNDRVYEQYF. The chain employs TRBV5-6 and TRBJ2-7; TCRdb indicates TRBD1, and absent DNA this call remains unverified. Germline V gene sequence: CDR1 SGHDT, CDR2 YYEEEE. This CDR3 is built from 13 residues.